This is a list of T cell receptor beta chains from one sample in a study of identical twins. Via MiXCR, TCRdb re-called the 5' RACE reads, giving one row per CDR3 protein. The data contain around 340,000 distinct CDR3 sequences, 9% to 15% of them singletons. This sample also belongs to another study, concerning yellow fever vaccine responses in identical twins.

Sequencing was performed on CD8+ T cells sorted from blood. Every receptor here comes from a woman aged 18-29 years in good health. CDR3s include the opening cysteine and the closing phenylalanine or tryptophan. A D gene is named only where the DNA matches it firmly. A clone size is listed for some rows: how often the clone was seen (once, few, many), or a class if it is expanded.

d_call: TRBD1; v_call: TRBV25-1; j_call: TRBJ2-3; clone_size: .; cdr3_aa: CASSEPGGAQYF; cdr3_nt: TGTGCCAGCAGTGAACCAGGGGGCGCGCAGTATTTT
d_call: TRBD2; v_call: TRBV2; j_call: TRBJ2-1; clone_size: .; cdr3_aa: CASTTTRTSQGLNEQLF; cdr3_nt: TGTGCCAGCACCACGACCCGGACTAGTCAGGGACTCAATGAGCAGCTCTTC
d_call: TRBD2; v_call: TRBV4-1; j_call: TRBJ2-7; clone_size: .; cdr3_aa: CASSQVRAGGTYEQYF; cdr3_nt: TGCGCCAGCAGCCAAGTCAGAGCGGGAGGTACCTACGAGCAGTACTTC
d_call: .; v_call: TRBV5-1; j_call: TRBJ2-5; clone_size: .; cdr3_aa: CASSRRADQETQYF; cdr3_nt: TGCGCCAGCAGCCGGAGGGCAGACCAAGAGACCCAGTACTTC
d_call: TRBD1; v_call: TRBV28; j_call: TRBJ2-1; clone_size: many; cdr3_aa: CASSGTGEPNISYNEQFF; cdr3_nt: TGTGCCAGCAGTGGGACAGGGGAACCTAATATCTCCTACAATGAGCAGTTCTTC
d_call: .; v_call: TRBV10-1; j_call: TRBJ2-3; clone_size: .; cdr3_aa: CASSHSSASTDTQYF; cdr3_nt: TGCGCCAGCAGCCACTCGAGTGCTAGCACAGATACGCAGTATTTT
d_call: .; v_call: TRBV6-4; j_call: TRBJ2-2; clone_size: many; cdr3_aa: CASGRAGEPGELFF; cdr3_nt: TGTGCCAGCGGAAGGGCCGGGGAACCCGGGGAGCTGTTTTTT
d_call: .; v_call: TRBV15; j_call: TRBJ1-6; clone_size: few; cdr3_aa: CATSRDGPNSPLHF; cdr3_nt: TGTGCCACCAGCAGAGACGGACCTAATTCACCCCTCCACTTT
d_call: .; v_call: TRBV28; j_call: TRBJ2-1; clone_size: .; cdr3_aa: CASSPVGTDEQFF; cdr3_nt: TGTGCCAGCAGTCCGGTAGGGACTGATGAGCAGTTCTTC
d_call: .; v_call: TRBV29-1; j_call: TRBJ1-1; clone_size: many; cdr3_aa: CSVEDLDSTEAFF; cdr3_nt: TGCAGCGTTGAAGATCTGGACAGCACTGAAGCTTTCTTT
d_call: .; v_call: TRBV20-1; j_call: TRBJ2-1; clone_size: .; cdr3_aa: CCVRGQLAPAGDEQFF; cdr3_nt: TGCTGCGTCAGGGGCCAGCTGGCTCCGGCCGGCGATGAGCAGTTCTTC